These 9 T cell receptor beta chains came from one sample sequenced in a study of T cell responses to AZD1222 COVID-19 vaccine. Libraries were prepared by immunoSEQ multiplex PCR; TCRdb keeps only in-frame clonotypes and omits some of them. This table holds about 83,000 clones, 75% to 95% found once. Sequenced here: peripheral blood, sampled on day 0 of MenACWY control vaccination. Every receptor here comes from an adult in good health.

This chain joins TRBV5-1 and TRBJ2-3; D is uncertain. Germline assignment: CDR1 SGHRS and CDR2 YFSETQ. Trimming shortened V by 0 bases and J by 0 bases, and 5 bases separated the two germline ends. The CDR3 is made up of 14 amino acids. The CDR3 is CASSLVSSTDTQYF. CDR3 nucleotides: TGCGCCAGCAGCTTGGTCTCTAGCACAGATACGCAGTATTTT.

The chain employs TRBV6-5 and TRBJ2-1, with 10 bases fitting TRBD2. Germline V CDR1 and CDR2: MNHEY, SVGAGI. The CDR3 extends over 15 amino acids. The ends lost 5 bases at V and 8 bases at J; junction bases unmatched: 9. The CDR3 sequence is CASSNPGTSAYEQFF. CDR3 nucleotides: TGTGCCAGCAGTAATCCCGGGACTAGCGCGTATGAGCAGTTCTTC.

The chain has TRBV19 and TRBJ2-1; 7 positions match TRBD2. The junction had 9 bases not matched to a gene; V was cut back by 4 bases and J by 6 bases. The germline V gene has CDR1 LNHDA and CDR2 SQIVND (reference sequence). The CDR3 runs to 15 residues. CDR3 bases: TGTGCCAGTAGTACCAATCCTAGCGGAGTCAATGAGCAGTTCTTC. Protein product: CASSTNPSGVNEQFF. The full variable domain, with the rest looked up from reference TRBV19 and TRBJ2-1, is DGGITQSPKYLFRKEGQNVTLSCEQNLNHDAMYWYRQDPGQGLRLIYYSQIVNDFQKGDIAEGYSVSREKKESFPLTVTSAQKNPTAFYLCASSTNPSGVNEQFFGPGTRLTVL.

V and J are TRBV5-5 and TRBJ1-4; a possible D gene is TRBD1 (5 bases). The CDR3 spans 16 residues. The ends were cut back, 2 bases at V and 2 bases at J, with 13 bases in the middle. The germline V gene encodes CDR1 SGHKS and CDR2 YYEKEE (reference sequence). The CDR3 DNA sequence: TGTGCCAGCAGCTTACGAGGGGAAGGGACTAATGAAAAACTGTTTTTT. It yields the protein CASSLRGEGTNEKLFF.

V usage is TRBV5-6 and J usage is TRBJ2-1, with D possibly TRBD1 on 6 matching bases. Between the trimmed V and J ends, which lost 4 bases and 9 bases, there was a span of 17 bases. The V gene's germline CDR1 is SGHDT and CDR2 YYEEEE. The CDR3 is 14 residues long. The CDR3 region is CASSLGTPLGEQFF. In DNA, the CDR3 is TGTGCCAGCAGCCTCGGGACACCTTTGGGTGAGCAGTTCTTC.

The chain joins TRBV7-8 to TRBJ2-7; tentative D call: TRBD1 (6 bases). V dropped 1 base and J dropped 7 bases, with 14 bases sitting between them. The CDR3 is 14 residues long. CDR1 SGHVS and CDR2 FQNEAQ come from the germline V gene. CDR3 DNA sequence: TGTGCCAGCAGCTTAGGACAGGTGGTGGGTGAGCAGTACTTC. As protein: CASSLGQVVGEQYF.

The rearrangement links TRBV3-1 (or the pseudogene TRBV3-2) to TRBJ1-2; D unclear. The CDR3 loop spans 14 amino acids. Trimming removed 6 bases at V and 5 bases at J, with 16 bases between. The germline V gene has CDR1 LGHDT and CDR2 YNNKEL (reference sequence). CDR3 DNA: TGTGCCAGCAGTCCCGGGCGGAGATTATATGGCTACACCTTC. As protein: CASSPGRRLYGYTF.

The J gene is TRBJ2-1, the V gene TRBV9; TRBD2 matches at 15 bases. The CDR3 runs 16 residues. Per the germline V gene, CDR1 is SGDLS and CDR2 is YYNGEE. Losses at the gene ends were 3 bases for V and 7 bases for J; bases not matched to a gene: 5. CDR3 bases: TGTGCCAGCAGCGGGCCCGGACTAGCGGGGGGGAATGAGCAGTTCTTC. It is translated as CASSGPGLAGGNEQFF.

This sequence joins TRBV7-2 and TRBJ2-5, with D perhaps matching TRBD1 (5 bases). The V and J ends lost 3 bases and 5 bases respectively, with 10 bases between them. The CDR3 is 13 residues long. Per the germline V gene, CDR1 is SGHTA and CDR2 is FQGNSA. CDR3 sequence: CASSFQGSETQYF. CDR3 bases: TGTGCCAGCAGCTTTCAGGGCTCGGAGACCCAGTACTTC.